The rows below give T cell receptor beta chains drawn from one sample of a study of CD8 T cells in ankylosing spondylitis. TCRdb passed the 5' RACE reads through MiXCR, listing each CDR3 protein once. The table has 500,000 to 550,000 distinct CDR3 sequences, about an eighth seen once. Material for sequencing was blood, either unsorted or a sorted T cell fraction (not recorded which). The receptors stem from a male donor with ankylosing spondylitis. The CDR3 runs from the conserved cysteine through the conserved F or W. Fields, in order: V gene, J gene, clone size, D gene, CDR3 protein, CDR3 DNA. The D gene is left open where the match is weak. The listing skips clone size in some rows; elsewhere it reads once, few, many or a size class.

v_gene: TRBV18; j_gene: TRBJ1-2; abundance: many; d_gene: NA; CDR3aa: CASSPENEYGYTF; CDR3nt: TGTGCCAGCTCACCAGAGAACGAGTATGGCTACACCTTC
v_gene: TRBV19; j_gene: TRBJ1-6; abundance: few; d_gene: TRBD1; CDR3aa: CASSNHPGQGMPPLHF; CDR3nt: TGTGCCAGTAGTAATCATCCGGGACAGGGTATGCCACCCCTCCACTTT
v_gene: TRBV6-2/TRBV6-3; j_gene: TRBJ2-3; abundance: NA; d_gene: NA; CDR3aa: CASSTRGPDTQYF; CDR3nt: TGTGCCAGCAGTACCAGGGGCCCAGATACGCAGTATTTT
v_gene: TRBV29-1; j_gene: TRBJ2-3; abundance: few; d_gene: NA; CDR3aa: CSAGISKDTQYF; CDR3nt: TGCAGCGCCGGGATAAGTAAAGATACGCAGTATTTT
v_gene: TRBV5-1; j_gene: TRBJ2-7; abundance: NA; d_gene: NA; CDR3aa: CASSFRGLDEQYF; CDR3nt: TGCGCCAGCAGCTTTCGGGGGCTAGACGAGCAGTACTTC
v_gene: TRBV11-2; j_gene: TRBJ2-3; abundance: few; d_gene: NA; CDR3aa: CASSFSSPPDTQYF; CDR3nt: TGTGCCAGCAGCTTTAGCTCCCCGCCAGATACGCAGTATTTT
v_gene: TRBV5-1; j_gene: TRBJ1-6; abundance: few; d_gene: TRBD1; CDR3aa: CASTIRSGTGNSPLHF; CDR3nt: TGCGCCAGCACCATACGATCCGGGACAGGGAATTCACCCCTCCACTTT
v_gene: TRBV10-1; j_gene: TRBJ2-1; abundance: NA; d_gene: TRBD1; CDR3aa: CASSDNRGWNNEQFF; CDR3nt: TGCGCCAGCAGTGATAACAGGGGCTGGAACAATGAGCAGTTCTTC
v_gene: TRBV29-1; j_gene: TRBJ2-5; abundance: NA; d_gene: NA; CDR3aa: CSVETGVETQYF; CDR3nt: TGCAGCGTTGAAACGGGTGTGGAGACCCAGTACTTC
v_gene: TRBV19; j_gene: TRBJ1-1; abundance: NA; d_gene: TRBD1; CDR3aa: CASSIGTGSEAFF; CDR3nt: TGTGCCAGTAGTATCGGGACAGGCTCTGAAGCTTTCTTT
v_gene: TRBV3-1; j_gene: TRBJ1-1; abundance: many; d_gene: NA; CDR3aa: CASSLRPGLSFGTEAFF; CDR3nt: TGTGCCAGCAGCCTCAGACCGGGGCTAAGCTTTGGCACTGAAGCTTTCTTT
v_gene: TRBV5-1; j_gene: TRBJ2-3; abundance: few; d_gene: TRBD1; CDR3aa: CASRKTGAGDTQYF; CDR3nt: TGCGCCAGCAGAAAGACAGGGGCAGGAGATACGCAGTATTTT
v_gene: TRBV5-1; j_gene: TRBJ1-2; abundance: many; d_gene: TRBD1; CDR3aa: CASSFTTGTDGYTF; CDR3nt: TGCGCCAGCAGCTTCACAACCGGGACAGATGGCTACACCTTC
v_gene: TRBV7-2; j_gene: TRBJ2-2; abundance: NA; d_gene: NA; CDR3aa: CASSLSGLRGGELFF; CDR3nt: TGTGCCAGCAGCTTATCTGGCCTTCGGGGCGGGGAGCTGTTTTTT
v_gene: TRBV7-9; j_gene: TRBJ2-1; abundance: NA; d_gene: TRBD2; CDR3aa: CASSFGTINNEQFF; CDR3nt: TGTGCCAGCAGCTTTGGGACTATAAACAATGAGCAGTTCTTC
v_gene: TRBV20-1; j_gene: TRBJ1-1; abundance: NA; d_gene: TRBD1; CDR3aa: CSARGPPWQGDGTEAFF; CDR3nt: TGCAGTGCTAGGGGGCCTCCGTGGCAGGGGGATGGGACTGAAGCTTTCTTT
v_gene: TRBV12-3/TRBV12-4; j_gene: TRBJ1-1; abundance: many; d_gene: TRBD1; CDR3aa: CASSLERGLAFF; CDR3nt: TGTGCCAGCAGTCTGGAGAGGGGGCTGGCTTTCTTT
v_gene: TRBV7-2; j_gene: TRBJ2-1; abundance: many; d_gene: NA; CDR3aa: CASSLEAENEQFF; CDR3nt: TGTGCCAGCAGCTTAGAAGCGGAAAATGAGCAGTTCTTC
v_gene: TRBV20-1; j_gene: TRBJ2-7; abundance: NA; d_gene: NA; CDR3aa: CSANPIGIRSYEQYF; CDR3nt: TGCAGTGCCAACCCTATCGGGATTCGCTCCTACGAGCAGTACTTC
v_gene: TRBV20-1; j_gene: TRBJ2-1; abundance: NA; d_gene: NA; CDR3aa: CSARWQLNEQFF; CDR3nt: TGCAGTGCTAGGTGGCAGCTCAATGAGCAGTTCTTC
v_gene: TRBV7-2; j_gene: TRBJ2-5; abundance: NA; d_gene: NA; CDR3aa: CASSPGVSLQETQYF; CDR3nt: TGTGCCAGCAGCCCAGGGGTTAGCTTACAAGAGACCCAGTACTTC
v_gene: TRBV7-9; j_gene: TRBJ2-6; abundance: many; d_gene: NA; CDR3aa: CASTIGGAGANVLTF; CDR3nt: TGTGCCAGCACTATAGGGGGAGCAGGGGCCAACGTCCTGACTTTC
v_gene: TRBV5-1; j_gene: TRBJ2-2; abundance: few; d_gene: TRBD1; CDR3aa: CASREGQAAGELFF; CDR3nt: TGCGCCAGCAGGGAGGGACAGGCCGCTGGGGAGCTGTTTTTT
v_gene: TRBV20-1; j_gene: TRBJ1-1; abundance: NA; d_gene: TRBD1; CDR3aa: CSATVARTGRSEAFF; CDR3nt: TGCAGTGCTACCGTAGCCCGGACAGGTCGGTCTGAAGCTTTCTTT
v_gene: TRBV5-1; j_gene: TRBJ2-1; abundance: few; d_gene: NA; CDR3aa: CASSLGSFGVADEQFF; CDR3nt: TGCGCCAGCAGCTTGGGGTCGTTTGGAGTAGCCGATGAGCAGTTCTTC
v_gene: TRBV5-1; j_gene: TRBJ2-6; abundance: NA; d_gene: TRBD1; CDR3aa: CASSSTQVQGVGANVLTF; CDR3nt: TGCGCCAGCAGCTCCACCCAAGTCCAGGGGGTAGGGGCCAACGTCCTGACTTTC
v_gene: TRBV7-8; j_gene: TRBJ2-1; abundance: few; d_gene: NA; CDR3aa: CASSLMGNEQFF; CDR3nt: TGTGCCAGCAGCTTAATGGGGAATGAGCAGTTCTTC
v_gene: TRBV11-2; j_gene: TRBJ1-2; abundance: NA; d_gene: TRBD1; CDR3aa: CASSLDWDRGAYGYTF; CDR3nt: TGTGCCAGCAGCTTAGACTGGGACAGGGGCGCCTATGGCTACACCTTC
v_gene: TRBV12-3/TRBV12-4; j_gene: TRBJ2-5; abundance: few; d_gene: TRBD1; CDR3aa: CASSSQTGTGSETQYF; CDR3nt: TGTGCCAGCAGTTCTCAGACCGGGACAGGGTCCGAGACCCAGTACTTC
v_gene: TRBV12-3/TRBV12-4; j_gene: TRBJ2-1; abundance: NA; d_gene: NA; CDR3aa: CASSPPGPGISYNEQFF; CDR3nt: TGTGCCAGCAGTCCCCCCGGACCGGGTATTTCCTACAATGAGCAGTTCTTC
v_gene: TRBV29-1; j_gene: TRBJ1-2; abundance: NA; d_gene: NA; CDR3aa: CSARLSTGFEGYTF; CDR3nt: TGCAGCGCCAGACTATCGACCGGGTTTGAGGGCTACACCTTC
v_gene: TRBV24-1; j_gene: TRBJ1-1; abundance: many; d_gene: NA; CDR3aa: CATSVPGGTEAFF; CDR3nt: TGTGCCACCAGTGTCCCCGGGGGGACTGAAGCTTTCTTT
v_gene: TRBV25-1; j_gene: TRBJ1-1; abundance: few; d_gene: NA; CDR3aa: CASGEPGGTEAFF; CDR3nt: TGTGCCAGCGGGGAGCCAGGTGGTACTGAAGCTTTCTTT
v_gene: TRBV20-1; j_gene: TRBJ2-5; abundance: many; d_gene: NA; CDR3aa: CSASLEETQYF; CDR3nt: TGCAGTGCTAGTCTCGAAGAGACCCAGTACTTC
v_gene: TRBV5-5; j_gene: TRBJ2-1; abundance: many; d_gene: NA; CDR3aa: CASSYGRSAYNEQFF; CDR3nt: TGTGCCAGCAGCTACGGGAGAAGTGCCTACAATGAGCAGTTCTTC
v_gene: TRBV7-2; j_gene: TRBJ2-3; abundance: NA; d_gene: TRBD2; CDR3aa: CASSPAAGGFGDTQYF; CDR3nt: TGTGCCAGCAGCCCCGCAGCGGGAGGGTTCGGGGATACGCAGTATTTT
v_gene: TRBV7-7; j_gene: TRBJ2-2; abundance: NA; d_gene: TRBD1; CDR3aa: CASNLGTAAAGELFF; CDR3nt: TGTGCCAGCAACTTAGGGACAGCCGCGGCCGGGGAGCTGTTTTTT
v_gene: TRBV13; j_gene: TRBJ2-7; abundance: few; d_gene: TRBD2; CDR3aa: CASSLRLAGTYEQYF; CDR3nt: TGTGCCAGCAGCCTGAGACTAGCGGGAACCTACGAGCAGTACTTC
v_gene: TRBV20-1; j_gene: TRBJ2-5; abundance: NA; d_gene: TRBD1; CDR3aa: CSAADRAAETQYF; CDR3nt: TGCAGTGCCGCGGACAGGGCCGCAGAGACCCAGTACTTC
v_gene: TRBV12-3/TRBV12-4; j_gene: TRBJ1-5; abundance: few; d_gene: TRBD1; CDR3aa: CASSLVGRGPLQPQHF; CDR3nt: TGTGCCAGCAGTTTAGTGGGCAGGGGGCCTTTGCAGCCCCAGCATTTT
v_gene: TRBV24-1; j_gene: TRBJ2-5; abundance: few; d_gene: TRBD1; CDR3aa: CATSLGTAYQETQYF; CDR3nt: TGTGCCACCTCCCTCGGGACAGCGTACCAAGAGACCCAGTACTTC
v_gene: TRBV27; j_gene: TRBJ1-1; abundance: NA; d_gene: NA; CDR3aa: CASSTTLMSEAFF; CDR3nt: TGTGCCAGCAGTACAACTTTGATGAGTGAAGCTTTCTTT
v_gene: TRBV5-1; j_gene: TRBJ1-2; abundance: few; d_gene: TRBD1; CDR3aa: CATQEGTGGYGYTF; CDR3nt: TGCGCCACCCAAGAGGGGACAGGGGGCTATGGCTACACCTTC
v_gene: TRBV5-6; j_gene: TRBJ2-2; abundance: few; d_gene: NA; CDR3aa: CASSLIGGEPGELFF; CDR3nt: TGTGCCAGCAGCTTGATTGGGGGAGAGCCCGGGGAGCTGTTTTTT
v_gene: TRBV5-1; j_gene: TRBJ2-3; abundance: many; d_gene: TRBD2; CDR3aa: CASSLGLAGDTDTQYF; CDR3nt: TGCGCCAGCAGCTTAGGACTAGCGGGAGACACAGATACGCAGTATTTT
v_gene: TRBV12-3/TRBV12-4; j_gene: TRBJ1-6; abundance: NA; d_gene: NA; CDR3aa: CASSFLEWNSPLHF; CDR3nt: TGTGCCAGCAGTTTTTTAGAGTGGAATTCACCCCTCCACTTT
v_gene: TRBV30; j_gene: TRBJ2-1; abundance: few; d_gene: NA; CDR3aa: CAWIAGEPYNEQFF; CDR3nt: TGTGCCTGGATCGCCGGGGAGCCCTACAATGAGCAGTTCTTC
v_gene: TRBV10-3; j_gene: TRBJ2-7; abundance: few; d_gene: TRBD2; CDR3aa: CAISKASGRSSYEQYF; CDR3nt: TGTGCCATCAGTAAGGCTAGCGGGCGCAGCTCCTACGAGCAGTACTTC
v_gene: TRBV5-6; j_gene: TRBJ1-2; abundance: few; d_gene: NA; CDR3aa: CASSRAAVDGYTF; CDR3nt: TGTGCCAGCAGCAGAGCGGCAGTGGATGGCTACACCTTC